One and the same sample provided the 11 T cell receptor beta chains below, sequenced in a study of blood T cell repertoires in COVID-19. TCRdb's copy holds only in-frame clones and misses some; the assay was immunoSEQ multiplex PCR. Of some 230,000 clones in the sample, approximately 81% were seen once. The sample taken for sequencing was peripheral blood. These receptors came from a man between 45 and 60 years old who had recovered from COVID-19.

This clone was found a few times. The chain recombines TRBV27 with TRBJ2-5, with 10 positions matching TRBD2. The CDR3 covers 13 residues. V was pared by 5 bases and J by 4 bases, with 1 base of the junction left unmatched. Germline CDR1 MNHEY, CDR2 SMNVEV (reference sequence). In DNA, the CDR3 is TGTGCCAGCAGTAGGACTAGCGGAGAGACCCAGTACTTC. This sequence encodes CASSRTSGETQYF.

The chain combines TRBV27 with TRBJ2-3; 7 bases map to TRBD2. The V gene's germline CDR1 is MNHEY and CDR2 SMNVEV (reference sequence). This CDR3 is 16 amino acids long. V lost 5 bases and J lost 1; bases outside the gene matches: 9. CDR3 in amino acids: CASSPQPAGGTDTQYF. DNA of the CDR3: TGTGCCAGCAGTCCCCAGCCGGCGGGGGGCACAGATACGCAGTATTTT.

The gene calls are TRBV19 and TRBJ1-5; 9 bases are shared with TRBD1. The length of the CDR3 is 15 residues. Losses at the gene ends were 1 base for V and 5 bases for J; bases not matched to a gene: 3. CDR1 is LNHDA and CDR2 is SQIVND in the germline V gene (reference sequence). The CDR3 loop is CASSIAGTGYQPQHF. The CDR3 DNA reads as TGTGCCAGTAGTATAGCGGGGACAGGGTATCAGCCCCAGCATTTT.

J is TRBJ2-3 and V is TRBV6-5; no clear D gene. With 0 bases removed from V and 6 bases from J, the gap between germline ends came to 7 bases. Germline CDR1 reads MNHEY; CDR2 reads SVGAGI. The CDR3 covers 13 residues. CDR3 nucleotide sequence: TGTGCCAGCAGTTACTCGGCTTATGATACGCAGTATTTT. This codes for CASSYSAYDTQYF.

This sequence joins TRBV7-9 and TRBJ1-1; D may be TRBD1 (5 bases). The CDR3 has 15 residues. The germline CDR1 and CDR2 sequences are SEHNR and FQNEAQ (reference sequence). The germline V and J ends were trimmed by 5 bases and 4 bases, with 17 bases remaining between them. The CDR3 reads CASSPDGHRTTEAFF. The CDR3, as DNA: TGTGCCAGCAGCCCAGACGGGCACAGGACCACTGAAGCTTTCTTT.

Notes on this clone: Additional DNA sequences in this sample encode the identical CDR3. This chain uses TRBV5-1 with TRBJ2-7; 11 nucleotides agree with TRBD1. This CDR3 is built from 16 residues. Germline loops: CDR1 SGHRS, CDR2 YFSETQ. Unmatched junction bases numbered 13, after V lost 5 bases and J lost 6 bases. The CDR3 reads CASSSGGVGQGAEQYF. The CDR3 nucleotides are TGCGCCAGCAGTTCGGGAGGGGTCGGACAGGGGGCCGAGCAGTACTTC.

V usage is TRBV5-4 and J usage is TRBJ1-6, with D maybe TRBD1 (6 bases). Trimming stripped 4 bases from V and 6 bases from J, with 8 bases between. The CDR3 covers 13 residues. Germline loops: CDR1 SGHNT, CDR2 YYREEE (reference sequence). The CDR3, as DNA: TGTGCCAGCAGCCGGGACACTAATTCACCCCTCCACTTT. Amino acid sequence: CASSRDTNSPLHF.

This CDR3 is CASSRTSGRAGEQYF. CDR3 nucleotides: TGTGCCAGCAGTCGGACTAGCGGGAGGGCCGGCGAGCAGTACTTC. The chain recombines TRBV5-6 with TRBJ2-7; 15 bases map to TRBD2. This CDR3 has 15 residues. V dropped 5 bases and J dropped 6; count of bases not matched to a gene: 6. Per the germline V gene, CDR1 is SGHDT and CDR2 is YYEEEE.

This rearrangement joins TRBV19 to TRBJ2-1; 8 bases map to TRBD1. CDR1 LNHDA and CDR2 SQIVND come from the germline V gene (reference sequence). J gave up 8 bases and V 6 bases, and 15 bases lay outside the gene matches. CDR3 length: 16 amino acids. This CDR3 is CASRLSRQGLGDEQFF. The CDR3 DNA reads as TGTGCCAGTAGGTTAAGTAGACAGGGGTTAGGCGATGAGCAGTTCTTC.

The V gene is TRBV6-5, the J gene TRBJ1-6, with a possible D match to TRBD1 (5 bases). The CDR3 totals 14 residues. Germline CDR1 MNHEY, CDR2 SVGAGI. V was pared by 6 bases and J by 9 bases, with 15 bases between. This CDR3 is CASRLLDTISPLHF. CDR3 DNA sequence: TGTGCCAGCAGACTTTTGGACACCATTTCACCCCTCCACTTT.

V usage is TRBV7-2 and J usage is TRBJ2-7; 7 bases are a match to TRBD1. CDR3 length: 13 amino acids. The trim removed 6 bases at V and 4 bases at J, leaving 6 bases unmatched. CDR1 and CDR2 (germline): SGHTA, FQGNSA. CDR3 in amino acids: CASSLTGVYEQYF. CDR3 sequence (DNA): TGTGCCAGCAGTCTTACAGGGGTGTACGAGCAGTACTTC.